The clone carrying this TCR beta chain came up a few times. As yet, its antigen is unknown. The data stem from a study of molecular identifiers for immune sequencing clone quantification. Whole-study context: Replicate RNA from approximately 20,000 or 100,000 naive CD8 T cells formed five aliquots; four were sequenced.

TCRdb independently ran MiXCR on the PCR reads; one entry per CDR3 protein. This repertoire shows tens of thousands of distinct CDR3 sequences, around 20% found once; its top ten account for 0.8% to 1.2%. Study findings and constraints: Spiked Jurkat TCR RNA equal to one cell could reportedly be picked out among some 1 million naive cells.

RNA fractions of 10%, 30% or 50% and 20,000 to 1,000,000 sorted cells were the source of naive CD8 libraries. Sorting captured naive CD8 T cells as CD8+CD4-CCR7+CD45RA+. V lost 0 bases and J lost 3, with 11 bases in between. Germline V CDR1 and CDR2: SNHLY, FYNNEI. The CDR3 length is 15 residues. The TCR sequence derives from a human donor in good health. Some libraries in this study had Jurkat cell RNA spiked in. Sequencing was done on a sample of naive CD8+ T cells from blood, with Jurkat cell RNA spiked in. Documented subset: FACS-sorted CD8+CD4-CCR7+CD45RA+ naive T cells. This chain connects TRBV2 to TRBJ1-2; maybe TRBD1 (5 bases). CDR3 nucleotide sequence: TGTGCCAGCAGTGAAGCGATGACAGACGACTATGGCTACACCTTC. Its translation: CASSEAMTDDYGYTF.